The 10 T cell receptor beta chains below come from one sample, sequenced in a study of cytotoxic CD8 clonotypes in ibrutinib-treated CLL. Measured with immunoSEQ multiplex PCR; TCRdb has only the in-frame clones, and not every one. Among more than 200,000 clones listed, 70% were seen once. The specimen comprised PBMCs, sampled after 24 months of ibrutinib treatment. These receptors all come from a human donor with chronic lymphocytic leukemia.

This chain links TRBV28 with TRBJ1-5; D unresolved. Germline V gene lookup returns CDR1 MDHEN and CDR2 SYDVKM. V lost 7 bases and J 3 bases, leaving 7 bases between the germline ends. CDR3 length equals 12 residues. CDR3 in DNA: TGTGCCAGCAAATTGGACAATCAGCCCCAGCATTTT. It specifies CASKLDNQPQHF.

The chain has TRBV28 and TRBJ2-7; 7 bases are shared with TRBD2. Germline CDR1 and CDR2: MDHEN and SYDVKM. CDR3 size: 14 residues. The trim removed 8 bases at V and 7 bases at J, leaving 14 bases unmatched. The CDR3 loop is CASSMAGALREQYF. The CDR3 DNA reads TGTGCCAGCTCAATGGCGGGAGCCCTTCGGGAGCAGTACTTC.

The chain recombines TRBV6-1 with TRBJ2-7; D remains unclear. The CDR3 spans 14 residues. Germline values: CDR1 MNHNS, CDR2 SASEGT. The V gene lost 1 base and the J gene lost 0 bases, with 7 bases spanning the gap. CDR3 DNA sequence: TGTGCCAGCAGTGAAGTGGCTCACTCCTACGAGCAGTACTTC. Amino acid sequence: CASSEVAHSYEQYF.

The chain employs TRBV28 and TRBJ2-7, with 9 bases lining up with TRBD2. Trimming took 5 bases from V and 1 from J; bases not matched to a gene: 6. CDR3 size: 15 residues. Germline V gene sequence: CDR1 MDHEN, CDR2 SYDVKM. The CDR3 bases are TGTGCCAGCAGTCAAGTAGCGGGAGCTTCCTACGAGCAGTACTTC. This gives the protein CASSQVAGASYEQYF.

This chain's CDR3 is CASSYQGQGAEAFF. The CDR3 nucleotides are TGTGCCAGCAGTTACCAGGGACAGGGGGCTGAAGCTTTCTTT. J is TRBJ1-1 and V is TRBV6-6, with 11 nucleotides matching TRBD1. The germline V gene encodes CDR1 MNHNY and CDR2 SVGAGI (reference sequence). The V segment lost 2 bases and the J segment 6 bases; nucleotides outside the gene matches: 2. CDR3 length: 14 amino acids.

This clone has more than one count but fewer than ten. The rearrangement links TRBV23-1 to TRBJ2-7; unclear D gene. TRBV23-1 is an ORF, with its function uncertain. V dropped 8 bases and J dropped 5 bases, with 16 bases sitting between them. This CDR3 spans 13 amino acids. This CDR3 is CASPPDPKDEQYF. Here the CDR3 DNA reads TGCGCCAGCCCACCTGACCCCAAAGACGAGCAGTACTTC.

There are a few counts of this clone. The gene calls are TRBV27 and TRBJ2-7, with D perhaps matching TRBD2 (6 bases). Germline CDR1 MNHEY, CDR2 SMNVEV (reference sequence). The CDR3 sequence is 13 residues long. V gave up 9 bases and J gave up 0 bases, with 12 bases separating them. CDR3 region: CARIGGVSYEQYF. The CDR3 coding sequence is TGTGCCAGGATAGGCGGGGTCTCCTACGAGCAGTACTTC.

This clone was detected a few times. The rearrangement joins TRBV6-1 to TRBJ2-7; 12 nucleotides match TRBD1. The CDR3 covers 15 residues. Germline lookup yields CDR1 MNHNS and CDR2 SASEGT. With V trimmed by 4 bases and J by 3 bases, 4 bases remained unmatched. The CDR3 nucleotides read TGTGCCAGCAGTGCCGGGACAGGGGGCGTCTACGAGCAGTACTTC. This sequence encodes CASSAGTGGVYEQYF.

The chain couples TRBV13 to TRBJ1-1; 8 bases line up with TRBD1. The germline gives CDR1 PRHDT, CDR2 FYEKMQ (reference sequence). V shed 5 bases and J 4 bases; nucleotides not matched to a gene: 6. The CDR3 length is 14 residues. CDR3 nucleotides: TGTGCCAGCAGCCCCCCCGGGACAGGCACTGAAGCTTTCTTT. Translated, it gives CASSPPGTGTEAFF.

The chain links TRBV7-3 to TRBJ2-5; no definite D call. Trimming took 3 bases from V and 0 from J, leaving 5 bases between them. The V gene's germline CDR1 is SGHTA and CDR2 FQGTGA. The CDR3 has 13 residues. The CDR3 loop is CASSLDHQETQYF. The CDR3 DNA reads as TGTGCCAGCAGCTTGGACCACCAAGAGACCCAGTACTTC.